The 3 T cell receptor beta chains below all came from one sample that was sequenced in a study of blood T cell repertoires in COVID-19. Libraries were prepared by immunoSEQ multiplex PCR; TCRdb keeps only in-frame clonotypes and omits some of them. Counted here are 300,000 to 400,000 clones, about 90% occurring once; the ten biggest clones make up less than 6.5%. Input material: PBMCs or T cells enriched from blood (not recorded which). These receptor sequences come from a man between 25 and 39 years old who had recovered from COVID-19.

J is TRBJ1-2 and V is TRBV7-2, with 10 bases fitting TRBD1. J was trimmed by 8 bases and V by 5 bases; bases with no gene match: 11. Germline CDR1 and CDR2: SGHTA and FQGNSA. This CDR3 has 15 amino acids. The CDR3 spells CASSPLGTGVFGYTF. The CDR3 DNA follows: TGTGCCAGCAGCCCCCTAGGGACAGGGGTCTTCGGCTACACCTTC.

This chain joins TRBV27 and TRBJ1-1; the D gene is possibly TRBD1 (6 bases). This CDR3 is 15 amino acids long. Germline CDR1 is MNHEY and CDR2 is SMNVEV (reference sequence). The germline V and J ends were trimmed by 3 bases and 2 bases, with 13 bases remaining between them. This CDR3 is CASSFSPGHNTEAFF. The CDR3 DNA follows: TGTGCCAGCAGTTTCTCTCCGGGACACAACACTGAAGCTTTCTTT.

The CDR3 loop is CASNKRGMGGNEQFF. The CDR3 coding sequence is TGTGCCAGCAACAAGCGGGGGATGGGTGGCAATGAGCAGTTCTTC. This chain uses TRBV27 with TRBJ2-1; TRBD2 agrees at 8 bases. V lost 7 bases to trimming and J lost 6 bases; unmatched junction nucleotides: 11. The length of the CDR3 is 15 residues. The V gene's germline CDR1 is MNHEY and CDR2 SMNVEV (reference sequence).